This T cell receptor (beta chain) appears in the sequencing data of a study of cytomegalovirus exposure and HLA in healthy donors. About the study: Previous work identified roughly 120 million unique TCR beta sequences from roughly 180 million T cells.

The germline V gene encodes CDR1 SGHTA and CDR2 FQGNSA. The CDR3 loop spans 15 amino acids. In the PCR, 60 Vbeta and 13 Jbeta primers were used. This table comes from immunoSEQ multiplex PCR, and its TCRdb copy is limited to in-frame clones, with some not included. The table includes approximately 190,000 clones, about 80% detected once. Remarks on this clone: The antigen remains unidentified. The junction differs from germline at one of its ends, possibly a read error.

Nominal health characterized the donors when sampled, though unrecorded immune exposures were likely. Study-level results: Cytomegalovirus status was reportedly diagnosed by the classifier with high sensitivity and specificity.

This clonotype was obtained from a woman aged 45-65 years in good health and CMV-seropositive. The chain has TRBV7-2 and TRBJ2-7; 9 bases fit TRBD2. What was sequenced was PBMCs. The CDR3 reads CASSQIAGDVWEQYF. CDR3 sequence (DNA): TGCGCCAGCAGCCAGATAGCGGGGGACGTCTGGGAGCAGTACTTC.